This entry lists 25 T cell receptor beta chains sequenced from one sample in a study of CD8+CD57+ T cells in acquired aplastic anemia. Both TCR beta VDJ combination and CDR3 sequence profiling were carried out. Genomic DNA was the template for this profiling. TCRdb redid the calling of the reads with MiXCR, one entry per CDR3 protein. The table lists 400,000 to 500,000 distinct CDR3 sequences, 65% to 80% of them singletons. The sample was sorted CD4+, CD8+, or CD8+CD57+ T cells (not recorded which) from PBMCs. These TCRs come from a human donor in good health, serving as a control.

The DNA of the CDR3 is TGTGCCAGCAGCGTAGCGGGCAGGAACTATGGCTACACCTTC. The encoded protein is CASSVAGRNYGYTF. The rearrangement uses TRBV25-1 and TRBJ1-2, with D unresolved. Trimming took off 6 bases at V and 2 bases at J, with 13 bases between the two ends. CDR3 size: 14 residues. Germline CDR1 is MGHDK and CDR2 is SYGVNS.

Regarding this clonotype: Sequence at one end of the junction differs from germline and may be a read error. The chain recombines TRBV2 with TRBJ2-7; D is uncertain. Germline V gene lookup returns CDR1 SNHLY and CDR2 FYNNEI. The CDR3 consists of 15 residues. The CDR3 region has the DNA TGCGCCAGCAGCCAAGAGAGAGGCGCCTGGCACCCGCAGTACTTC. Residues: CASSQERGAWHPQYF. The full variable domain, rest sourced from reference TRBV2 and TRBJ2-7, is EPEVTQTPSHQVTQMGQEVILRCVPISNHLYFYWYRQILGQKVEFLVSFYNNEISEKSEIFDDQFSVERPDGSNFTLKIRSTKLEDSAMYFCASSQERGAWHPQYFGPGTRLTVT.

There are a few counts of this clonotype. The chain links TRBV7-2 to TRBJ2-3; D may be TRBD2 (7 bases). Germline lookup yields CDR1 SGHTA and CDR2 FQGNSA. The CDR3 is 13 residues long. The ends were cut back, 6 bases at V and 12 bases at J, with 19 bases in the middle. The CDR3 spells CASRRQGRDVQYF. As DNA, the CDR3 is TGTGCCAGCAGAAGGCAGGGGAGGGACGTTCAGTATTTT.

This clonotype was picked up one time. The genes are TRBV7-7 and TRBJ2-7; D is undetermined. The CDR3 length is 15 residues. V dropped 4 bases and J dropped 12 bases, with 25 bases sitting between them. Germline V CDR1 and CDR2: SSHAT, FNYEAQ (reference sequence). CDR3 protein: CASSSAPNSPLHLYF. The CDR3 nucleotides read TGTGCCAGCAGCTCGGCCCCTAATTCACCCCTCCACTTGTACTTC. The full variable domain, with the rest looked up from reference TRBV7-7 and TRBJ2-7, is GAGVSQSPRYKVTKRGQDVTLRCDPISSHATLYWYQQALGQGPEFLTYFNYEAQPDKSGLPSDRFSAERPEGSISTLTIQRTEQRDSAMYRCASSSAPNSPLHLYFGPGTRLTVT.

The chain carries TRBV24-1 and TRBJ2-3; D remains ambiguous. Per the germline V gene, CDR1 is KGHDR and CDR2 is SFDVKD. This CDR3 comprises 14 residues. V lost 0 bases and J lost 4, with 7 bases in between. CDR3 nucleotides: TGTGCCACCAGTGATTTGGGGAATTCAGATACGCAGTATTTT. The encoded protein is CATSDLGNSDTQYF.

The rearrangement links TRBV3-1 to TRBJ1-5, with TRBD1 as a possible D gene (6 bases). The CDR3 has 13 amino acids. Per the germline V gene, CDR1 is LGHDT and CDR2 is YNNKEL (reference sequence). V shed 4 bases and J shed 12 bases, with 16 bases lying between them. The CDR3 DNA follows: TGTGCCAGCAGCCCTACCCCGGGGGGCCACCAGCATTTT. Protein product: CASSPTPGGHQHF.

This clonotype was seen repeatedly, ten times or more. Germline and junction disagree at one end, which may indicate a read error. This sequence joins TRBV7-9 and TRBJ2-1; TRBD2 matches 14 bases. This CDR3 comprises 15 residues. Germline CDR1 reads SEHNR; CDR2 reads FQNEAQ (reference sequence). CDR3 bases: TGTGCCAGCAGCTGGACTAGCGGGGGGTACACTGAGCAGTTCTTC. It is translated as CASSWTSGGYTEQFF. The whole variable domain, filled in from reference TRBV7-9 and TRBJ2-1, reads DTGVSQNPRHKITKRGQNVTFRCDPISEHNRLYWYRQTLGQGPEFLTYFQNEAQLEKSRLLSDRFSAERPKGSFSTLEIQRTEQGDSAMYLCASSWTSGGYTEQFFGPGTRLTVL.

CDR3 in DNA: TGCAGTGCTAGAGATGAGGCCTACGAGCAGTACTTC. This translates into CSARDEAYEQYF. V gene TRBV20-1 combines with J gene TRBJ2-7; D not resolved. The CDR3 runs to 12 residues. Trimming took 0 bases from V and 2 from J, leaving 5 bases between them. CDR1 DFQATT and CDR2 SNEGSKA come from the germline V gene (reference sequence).

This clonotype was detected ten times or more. For the CDR3, the DNA is TGTGCCAGCAGTTACCCCGACACGCGAAACACCATATATTTT. This encodes CASSYPDTRNTIYF. This chain connects TRBV6-2 or TRBV6-3 to TRBJ1-3, with no clear D. The CDR3 covers 14 residues. V lost 2 bases, J lost 5 bases, and 10 bases lay in between. Germline V lookup: CDR1 MNHEY, CDR2 SVGEGT.

The CDR3 spells CASSSLGGGPYEQYF. In nucleotides, the CDR3 is TGTGCCAGCAGCTCGCTAGGGGGGGGTCCCTACGAGCAGTACTTC. V usage is TRBV7-2 and J usage is TRBJ2-7; maybe TRBD2 (7 bases). The germline V gene encodes CDR1 SGHTA and CDR2 FQGNSA. The V end lost 4 bases, the J end lost 2 bases, and 15 bases lay between the germline ends. The CDR3 is 15 amino acids. The variable domain in full, with the rest retrieved from reference TRBV7-2 and TRBJ2-7, is GAGVSQSPSNKVTEKGKDVELRCDPISGHTALYWYRQSLGQGLEFLIYFQGNSAPDKSGLPSDRFSAERTGGSVSTLTIQRTQQEDSAVYLCASSSLGGGPYEQYFGPGTRLTVT.

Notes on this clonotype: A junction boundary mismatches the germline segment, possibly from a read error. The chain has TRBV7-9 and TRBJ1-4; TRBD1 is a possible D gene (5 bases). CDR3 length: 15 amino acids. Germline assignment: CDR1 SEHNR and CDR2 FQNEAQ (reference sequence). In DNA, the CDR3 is TGTGCCAGCAGCCAAGGTCGGGGGGTTGAGGAAAACCTGTTTTTT. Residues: CASSQGRGVEENLFF.

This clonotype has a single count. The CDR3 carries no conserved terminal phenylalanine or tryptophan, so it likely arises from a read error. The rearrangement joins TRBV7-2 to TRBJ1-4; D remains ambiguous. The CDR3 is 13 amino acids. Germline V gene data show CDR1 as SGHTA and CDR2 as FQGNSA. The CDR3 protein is CATSRVIREKLFQ. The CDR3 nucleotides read TGTGCCACCAGCAGAGTCATTCGGGAAAAACTGTTTCAG.

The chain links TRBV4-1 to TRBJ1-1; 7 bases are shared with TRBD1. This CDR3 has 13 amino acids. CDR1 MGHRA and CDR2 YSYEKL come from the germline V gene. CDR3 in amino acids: CSGRTGKNTEAFF. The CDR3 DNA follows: TGCAGCGGCAGGACAGGAAAGAACACTGAAGCTTTCTTT.

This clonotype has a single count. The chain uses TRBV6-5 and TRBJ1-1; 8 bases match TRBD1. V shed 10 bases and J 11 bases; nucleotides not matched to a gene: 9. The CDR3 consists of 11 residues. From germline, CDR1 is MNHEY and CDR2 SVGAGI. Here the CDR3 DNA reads TGTGCCACTTCGGACAGGGTCTCGGCTTTCTTT. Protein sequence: CATSDRVSAFF.

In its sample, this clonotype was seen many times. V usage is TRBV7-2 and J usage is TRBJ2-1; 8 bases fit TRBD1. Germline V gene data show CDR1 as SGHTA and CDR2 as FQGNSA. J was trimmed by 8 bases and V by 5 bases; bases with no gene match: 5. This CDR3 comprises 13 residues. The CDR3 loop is CASSRTGHYEQFF. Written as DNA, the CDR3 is TGTGCCAGCAGCCGGACAGGGCACTATGAGCAGTTCTTC.

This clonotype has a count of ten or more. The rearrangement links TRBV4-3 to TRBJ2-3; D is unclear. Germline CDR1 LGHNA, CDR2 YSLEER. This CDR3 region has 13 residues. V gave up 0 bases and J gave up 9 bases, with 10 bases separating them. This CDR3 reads CASSQEPQSTQYF. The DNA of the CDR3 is TGCGCCAGCAGCCAAGAACCCCAGAGCACGCAGTATTTT.

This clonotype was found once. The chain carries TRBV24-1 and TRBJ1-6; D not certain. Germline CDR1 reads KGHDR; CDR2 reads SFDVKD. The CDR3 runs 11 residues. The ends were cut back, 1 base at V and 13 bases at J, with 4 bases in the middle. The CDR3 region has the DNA TGTGCCACCAGTGATTTTTGGCCCCTCCACTTT. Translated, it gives CATSDFWPLHF.

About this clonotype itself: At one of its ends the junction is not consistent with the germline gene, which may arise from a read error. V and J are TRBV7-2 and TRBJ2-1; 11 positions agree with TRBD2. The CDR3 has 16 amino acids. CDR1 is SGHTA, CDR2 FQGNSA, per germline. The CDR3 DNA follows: TGTGCCACCAGCTTAGCGGGGGGGAGCACAGATACGCAGCAGTTCTTC. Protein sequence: CATSLAGGSTDTQQFF.

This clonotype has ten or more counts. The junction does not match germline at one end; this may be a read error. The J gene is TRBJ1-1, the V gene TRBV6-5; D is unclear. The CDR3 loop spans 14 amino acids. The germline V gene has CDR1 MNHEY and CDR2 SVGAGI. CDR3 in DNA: TGTGCCAGCAGTGACTCTTCTTTGAACACTGAAGCTTTCTTT. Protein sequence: CASSDSSLNTEAFF.

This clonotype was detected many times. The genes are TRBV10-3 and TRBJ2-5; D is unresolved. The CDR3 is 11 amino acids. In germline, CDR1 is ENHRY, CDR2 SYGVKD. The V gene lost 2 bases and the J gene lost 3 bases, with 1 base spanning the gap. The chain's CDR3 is CAISEEETQYF. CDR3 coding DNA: TGTGCCATCAGTGAGGAAGAGACCCAGTACTTC.

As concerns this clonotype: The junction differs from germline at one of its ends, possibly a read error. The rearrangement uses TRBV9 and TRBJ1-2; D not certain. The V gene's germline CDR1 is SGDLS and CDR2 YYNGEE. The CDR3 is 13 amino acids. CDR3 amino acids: CASSEAPSNQPQF. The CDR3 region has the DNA TGTGCCAGCAGCGAGGCACCCAGCAATCAGCCCCAGTTC.

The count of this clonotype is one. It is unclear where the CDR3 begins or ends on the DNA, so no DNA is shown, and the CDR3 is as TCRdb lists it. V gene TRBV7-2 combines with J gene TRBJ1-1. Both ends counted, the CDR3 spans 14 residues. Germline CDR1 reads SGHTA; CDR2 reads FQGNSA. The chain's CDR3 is CASSLDRDWQYFGF.

DNA of the CDR3: TGTGCCAGCAGTACTTGGACAGGGTACAATGAGCAGTTCTTC. The encoded protein is CASSTWTGYNEQFF. This sequence joins TRBV2 and TRBJ2-1; TRBD1 aligns across 8 bases. This CDR3 region has 14 residues. Germline V gene lookup returns CDR1 SNHLY and CDR2 FYNNEI. With 5 bases clipped from V and 4 bases from J, the junction kept 4 bases outside the gene matches.

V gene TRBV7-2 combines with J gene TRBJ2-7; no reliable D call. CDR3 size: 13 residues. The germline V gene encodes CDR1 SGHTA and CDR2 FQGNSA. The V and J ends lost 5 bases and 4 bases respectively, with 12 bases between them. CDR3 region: CASSQDKTYEQYF. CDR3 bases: TGTGCCAGCAGCCAAGATAAAACTTACGAGCAGTACTTC. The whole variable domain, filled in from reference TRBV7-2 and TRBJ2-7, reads GAGVSQSPSNKVTEKGKDVELRCDPISGHTALYWYRQSLGQGLEFLIYFQGNSAPDKSGLPSDRFSAERTGGSVSTLTIQRTQQEDSAVYLCASSQDKTYEQYFGPGTRLTVT.

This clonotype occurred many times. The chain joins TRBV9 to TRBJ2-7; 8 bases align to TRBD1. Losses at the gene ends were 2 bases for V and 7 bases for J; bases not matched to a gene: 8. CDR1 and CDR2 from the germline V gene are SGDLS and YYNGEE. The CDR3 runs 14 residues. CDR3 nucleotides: TGTGCCAGCAGCGTTGGACAGGGTACTTGGGAGCAGTACTTC. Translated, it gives CASSVGQGTWEQYF.